The source of this T cell receptor beta chain is a study of T-cell memory formation after mild COVID-19. On the study more broadly: Each donor largely had its own TCR clusters.

This CDR3 has 14 residues. Trimming left V 5 bases short and J 2 bases short, with 12 bases between. Germline-derived CDR1 and CDR2 are SGHTA and FQGTGA. TCR alpha and TCR beta cDNA libraries carrying sample barcodes and UMIs came from 5'RACE with constant-segment primers. Using its own MiXCR run on the 5' RACE reads, TCRdb lists one record per CDR3 protein. Counted here are approximately 250,000 distinct CDR3 sequences, roughly a sixth occurring once; the ten biggest clones make up 22%. There are many counts of this clonotype. Its antigen remains unknown. Broader study findings: The appearance of some responding clones in pre-infection memory suggested that cross-reactive memory joined.

Sequencing was done on a sample of PBMCs or a T cell subset sorted from them (not recorded which). The J gene is TRBJ2-5, the V gene TRBV7-3; D is perhaps TRBD2 (7 bases). The clonotype originates from a man aged 18 to 35 who had mild COVID-19 (a few samples of this study predate the infection). Cell type and time point are not known. The CDR3 nucleotides are TGTGCCAGCAGCCAAGGGGGGGCGCAAGAGACCCAGTACTTC. Protein: CASSQGGAQETQYF.